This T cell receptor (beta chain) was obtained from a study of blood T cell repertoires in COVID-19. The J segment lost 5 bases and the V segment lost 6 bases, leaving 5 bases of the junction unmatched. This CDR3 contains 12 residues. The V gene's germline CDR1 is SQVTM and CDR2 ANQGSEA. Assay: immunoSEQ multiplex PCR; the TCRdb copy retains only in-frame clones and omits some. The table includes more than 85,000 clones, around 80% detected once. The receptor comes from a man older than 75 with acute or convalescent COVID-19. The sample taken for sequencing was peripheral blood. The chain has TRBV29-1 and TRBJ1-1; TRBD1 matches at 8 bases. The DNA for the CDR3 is TGCAGCGTGGGACAGGTTGGAACTGAAGCTTTCTTT. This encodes CSVGQVGTEAFF.